Only one count was recorded for the clone carrying this T cell receptor (beta chain). Sequencing was performed with immunoSEQ multiplex PCR; in TCRdb, only in-frame clones are kept and a portion is missing. The sample contains 1.5 million to 2.5 million clones, approximately 94% of which appear only once. This sample was included in a study of shared clonotypes between healthy human individuals. Study-level information: CD4 naive cells filled three plates per donor, CD4 memory three, CD8 naive two and CD8 memory one.

The V and J ends lost 0 bases and 9 bases, in that order; junction bases with no gene match: 1. Germline CDR1 SGDLS, CDR2 YYNGEE. The CDR3 length is 14 residues. Naive CD8 cells, CD45RO-negative and positively selected for CCR7, excluded terminally differentiated effector memory CD45RA+ cells. The gene calls are TRBV9 and TRBJ1-6; 9 nucleotides match TRBD1. Source material: naive CD8+ T cells sorted from blood. The clonotype comes from a man between 18 and 29 years old in good health. The CDR3 nucleotides are TGTGCCAGCAGCGTAGGGGACAGGGCTTCACCCCTCCACTTT. This codes for CASSVGDRASPLHF.